This T cell receptor (beta chain) appears in the sequencing data of a study of blood T cell repertoires in COVID-19. Libraries were prepared by immunoSEQ multiplex PCR; TCRdb keeps only in-frame clonotypes and omits some of them. The sample records about 150,000 clones, around 81% being singletons. Deletions cut 8 bases from V and 5 bases from J, with 12 bases between. CDR1 is LNHDA and CDR2 is SQIVND in the germline V gene (reference sequence). This CDR3 region has 13 residues. This chain joins TRBV19 and TRBJ1-4; D call uncertain. The sample comprised peripheral blood. This sequence was found in a woman in her forties or fifties with acute or convalescent COVID-19. The CDR3 here is CASGRSRNEKLFF. The CDR3 DNA reads TGTGCCAGTGGCCGCTCACGAAATGAAAAACTGTTTTTT.